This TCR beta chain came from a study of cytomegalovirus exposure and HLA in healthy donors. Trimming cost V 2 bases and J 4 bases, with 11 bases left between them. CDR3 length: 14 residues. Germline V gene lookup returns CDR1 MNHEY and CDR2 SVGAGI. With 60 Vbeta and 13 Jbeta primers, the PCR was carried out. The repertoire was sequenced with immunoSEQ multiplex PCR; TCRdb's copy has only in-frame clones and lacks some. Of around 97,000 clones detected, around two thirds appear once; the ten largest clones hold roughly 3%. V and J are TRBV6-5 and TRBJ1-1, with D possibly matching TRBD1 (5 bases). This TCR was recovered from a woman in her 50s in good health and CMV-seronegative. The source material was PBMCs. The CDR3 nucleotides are TGTGCCAGCAGTTACGGGGGGGGAATCACTGAAGCTTTCTTT. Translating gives CASSYGGGITEAFF.